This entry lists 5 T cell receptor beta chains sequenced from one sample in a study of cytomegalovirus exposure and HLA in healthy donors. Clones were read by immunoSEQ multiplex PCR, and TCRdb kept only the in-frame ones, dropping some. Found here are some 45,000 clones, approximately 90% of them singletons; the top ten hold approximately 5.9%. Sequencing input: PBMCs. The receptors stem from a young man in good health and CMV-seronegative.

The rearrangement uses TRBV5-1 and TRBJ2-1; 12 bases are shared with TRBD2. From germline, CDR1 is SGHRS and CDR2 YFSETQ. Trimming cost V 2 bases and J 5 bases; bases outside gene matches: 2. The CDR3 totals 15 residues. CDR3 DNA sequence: TGCGCCAGCAGCTTACTAGCGGGAGGCAACAATGAGCAGTTCTTC. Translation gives CASSLLAGGNNEQFF.

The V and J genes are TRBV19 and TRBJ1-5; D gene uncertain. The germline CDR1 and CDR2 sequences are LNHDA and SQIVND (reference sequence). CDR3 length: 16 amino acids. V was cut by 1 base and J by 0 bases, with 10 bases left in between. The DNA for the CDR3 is TGTGCCAGTAGTATAGGTCCGTCCTATAGCAATCAGCCCCAGCATTTT. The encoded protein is CASSIGPSYSNQPQHF. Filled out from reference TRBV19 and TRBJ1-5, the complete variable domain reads DGGITQSPKYLFRKEGQNVTLSCEQNLNHDAMYWYRQDPGQGLRLIYYSQIVNDFQKGDIAEGYSVSREKKESFPLTVTSAQKNPTAFYLCASSIGPSYSNQPQHFGDGTRLSIL.

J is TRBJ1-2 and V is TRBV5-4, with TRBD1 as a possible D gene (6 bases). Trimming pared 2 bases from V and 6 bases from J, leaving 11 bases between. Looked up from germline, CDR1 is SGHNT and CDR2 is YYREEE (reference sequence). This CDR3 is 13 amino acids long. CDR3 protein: CASSFGGQDGYTF. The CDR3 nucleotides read TGTGCCAGCAGCTTCGGGGGGCAGGATGGCTACACCTTC.

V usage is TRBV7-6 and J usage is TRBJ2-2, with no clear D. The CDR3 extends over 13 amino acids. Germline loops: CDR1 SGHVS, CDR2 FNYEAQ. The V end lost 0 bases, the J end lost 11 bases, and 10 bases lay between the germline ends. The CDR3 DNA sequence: TGTGCCAGCAGCTTAGCTGGGCAGATCGAGCTGTTTTTT. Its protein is CASSLAGQIELFF. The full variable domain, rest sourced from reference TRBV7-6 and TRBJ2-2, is GAGVSQSPRYKVTKRGQDVALRCDPISGHVSLYWYRQALGQGPEFLTYFNYEAQQDKSGLPNDRFSAERPEGSISTLTIQRTEQRDSAMYRCASSLAGQIELFFGEGSRLTVL.

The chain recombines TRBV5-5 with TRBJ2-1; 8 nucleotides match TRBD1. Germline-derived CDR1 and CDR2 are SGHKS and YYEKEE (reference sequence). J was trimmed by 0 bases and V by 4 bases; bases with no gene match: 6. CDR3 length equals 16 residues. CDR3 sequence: CASSGGTGSSYNEQFF. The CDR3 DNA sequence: TGTGCCAGCAGCGGGGGGACAGGAAGCTCCTACAATGAGCAGTTCTTC.